This entry features one T cell receptor beta chain sequence. This clone was detected only once. What antigen it recognizes has not been identified. No per-base quality is available; no much larger clone lies one base away. The cohort was made up of 500 to 850 healthy bone marrow donors. All cohort members were sampled while nominally healthy, although unrecorded immune exposures were likely present. The donor tested CMV seropositive, placing the donor among the approximately 290 seropositive members of the cohort. Every donor gave a peripheral blood sample, and the peripheral blood mononuclear cells from that sample were used for TCR beta sequencing. The Qiagen DNeasy Blood Extraction Kit was used to extract genomic DNA from the blood cell samples. Receptor amplification or capture employed the immunoSEQ multiplex PCR assay. The multiplex PCR relied on a mix of 60 forward primers for TCR Vbeta segments and 13 reverse primers for TCR Jbeta segments. The CDR3 region of rearranged TCR beta genes was amplified from genomic DNA by a multiplex PCR assay. Amplified TCR beta libraries were sequenced as 87-base-pair reads on the Illumina HiSeq System. Processing in the source paper ran as follows. Across the roughly 700 repertoires, a later analysis counted approximately 75 million unique TCR beta chains, around 10 million of which were shared by at least two donors. To remove PCR and sequencing errors, raw reads were error-corrected and collapsed into unique sequences using a nearest-neighbor algorithm that merged closely related sequences. To assign V, D and J gene segments, CDR3 sequences were aligned to IMGT reference sequences. For a sequence to be retained, at least a six-nucleotide match to both a V gene segment and a J gene segment was required. Rearrangements were called productive when the CDR3 lacked stop codons and stayed in frame with V and J; all others were non-productive. CDR3 was defined by IMGT convention, running from the second conserved V-encoded cysteine to the conserved J-encoded phenylalanine. In an earlier analysis of 500 to 650 of the donors, sequences lacking an unambiguous match to a single V gene segment were excluded. In an earlier analysis of some 590 of the donors, a V segment was called functional when productive rearrangements were above 56.7%, and segregating when the standard deviation between donors exceeded 5%. To diagnose cytomegalovirus status from the catalog of TCR beta chain sequences, a statistical classification framework was built. In a later analysis, V and J genes were assigned by comparing TCR nucleotide sequences against IMGT/GENE-DB human TR gene sequences. A later analysis assigned CDR3 sequences and most-parsimonious VDJ recombination scenarios with the TCRdist pipeline. In a later analysis, each TCR beta chain was defined by its CDR3 amino acid sequence together with its V-gene family, and reads without a unique V-gene family were excluded. To address suspected cross-contamination and a sequencing artifact, a later analysis removed around 590 highly shared, low-generation-probability nucleotide sequences. In a later analysis, a clonal expansion index for each public chain was calculated from normalized within-repertoire ranks of inferred template counts. A later analysis computed generation probabilities with a VDJ recombination model fitted to out-of-frame rearrangements, and checked the results against IGoR. A later analysis scored TCR-TCR, TCR-HLA and TCR-CMV co-occurrence with hypergeometric tests, applying a repertoire-size bias correction to TCR pairs. False discovery rates were estimated in a later analysis by permuting HLA or CMV assignments 20 times. In a later analysis, co-occurring TCRs were grouped with DBSCAN, and TCRdist sequence similarity was added when clustering was performed within HLA-allele-positive subsets. Co-occurrence clustering excluded repertoires with fewer than 30,000 or more than 120,000 public chains, plus five with anomalous nucleotide sharing. Here the immuneACCESS table is served through TCRdb, limited to in-frame sequences with V and J called. Missing clones are a known gap in these copies; in checked studies unresolved V genes cover under half, and the rest lacks a known reason. V, J and clone size derive from that table, while D and trimming were established from the DNA sequence. The sample table shows under 200,000 clones, and around 79% are seen once. About an eighth of the sample comes from the top ten.

The data are from a study of cytomegalovirus exposure and HLA in healthy donors (dated 2017 in TCRdb). Some background on the complete study: An earlier analysis of some 600 of the donors reported about 280 Gb of sequence data and 95 million to 120 million unique TCR beta sequences obtained from 180 million or so T cells. To predict cytomegalovirus infection status, the study combined high-throughput TCR immunosequencing, statistical association of individual TCRs with disease status, and machine learning. Donor age, sex, ethnicity and CMV serostatus were compiled together with the repertoire data. Rather than drawing on any new phenotypic data, the later analysis identified candidate immune exposures from TCR beta sequences and the way those sequences occurred across donors. About five DR-DQ haplotypes were treated as single units for association and clustering because of strong linkage in the cohort. The study was designed to test whether signatures of past pathogen exposure could be identified by cataloging public T cell receptors. An early release that covered around 590 HLA-typed donors contained 300 to 350 gigabases of sequencing data and 85 million to 100 million unique TCR sequences. In a later analysis, previously published TCR beta repertoires from roughly 710 donors were re-analyzed and high-resolution HLA genotyping was added so that TCR occurrence patterns could be studied. The genetic ancestry cluster associated with self-reported Caucasian donors included over 65% of the roughly 380 genotyped donors. All discovery cohort repertoires had been generated using a single sequencing platform. A later genetic analysis took genome-wide SNP genotypes for about 65% of the 666 donors and used that subset as a discovery cohort. Class I and class II HLA loci were covered by the typing at four-digit resolution. The number of typed donors differed by locus: roughly 620-630 for A, B, C, DRB1 and DQB1; approximately 520 for DQA1; 600 to 610 for DPA1; and some 470 for DPB1. Among approximately 370 genotyped donors of the cohort, an average of approximately 240,000 unique TCR beta nucleotide sequences was sequenced per donor, of which about 19% were non-productive. To decide whether each TCR beta V gene segment behaved as functional or pseudogenic, an earlier analysis of some 540 of the donors relied on high-throughput TCR beta sequencing. Besides the first cohort of 500 to 700 subjects, a separate validation cohort made up of 95 to 150 different subjects was used. The study profiled the T cell repertoires of 666 subjects by immunosequencing and related them to cytomegalovirus serostatus.

CDR1 is given as SEHNR and CDR2 as FQNEAQ, both from the germline V gene (reference sequence). Measured from the cysteine to the phenylalanine, the CDR3 is 15 residues long. Only the CDR3 part of the read is kept: 45 bases, read in frame from the first base. Here V drops 5 bases and J drops 1 base, and the junction holds 5 bases not matched to any gene. General findings and caveats noted by the study authors: Linkage disequilibrium might explain the correlated functional status among segregating V segments, but an unknown experimental factor could not be ruled out. Most TCR sequences were seen in very few donors, while some public TCRs were found in many individuals. The study listed 150 to 200 TCR beta chains as associated with cytomegalovirus. Compared with the approximately 600-donor mean, donors in an Asian-associated ancestry cluster had fewer N-insertions in productive TCRs, according to a later genetic analysis. The earlier analysis of 450 to 700 of the donors excluded 15 to 20 rarely observed V segments, including chromosome 9 orphons, because counts were too low. A further reported finding was that TCR beta sequences accurately predicted the HLA-A and HLA-B alleles for most subjects in the first cohort. It was suggested by the authors that the approach could potentially be generalized to other disease states and immunological phenotypes. The presence/absence analyses assumed that sequencing depth was roughly uniform across donors, and that assumption may not be true. Because HLA typing was missing for some donors at each locus, association tests included only the typed subset. Because the 87-base-pair reads could not distinguish some IMGT-functional V segments, including TRBV6-2 and TRBV6-3, those segments were excluded. In an earlier analysis of approximately 590 of the donors, most TCR beta V segments were observed in productive rearrangements about 90% or about 30% of the time, broadly matching IMGT annotations. According to a later analysis, parvovirus B19, influenza, CMV and Epstein-Barr virus appeared linked to several top co-occurrence clusters. In vitro tests confirmed that a few of the cytomegalovirus-associated TCR beta chains recognize cytomegalovirus antigens. In a later analysis, most CMV-associated TCR beta chains were found to appear HLA-restricted, with HLA associations seemingly driven largely by CMV exposure. An association between a missense DCLRE1C variant and V-gene and J-gene trimming of TCR beta chains was found in a later genetic analysis and replicated in an independent cohort. A later analysis found that TCR association rates varied across HLA loci, with DRB1 alleles showing the most associated TCRs and HLA-C alleles the fewest. Compared with equally common non-associated chains, HLA-associated TCR beta chains in a later analysis were more clonally expanded and had lower generation probabilities. This cohort had only TCR beta chains sequenced, and the lack of alpha or paired-chain data limited which features could be detected. For the cohort, immune exposure information was limited to CMV serostatus. A later analysis associated 16,951 TCR beta sequences with specific HLA alleles at a false discovery rate of 0.05. Assigning TCR associations to individual alleles was difficult when HLA alleles, especially DR and DQ, strongly co-occurred. A cluster of highly shared sequence variants was judged likely to be a technical artifact of the sequencing pipeline. The classifier was reported to diagnose cytomegalovirus status with high specificity and sensitivity in both the original and validation cohorts.

The clonotype was recovered from a man aged 45 to 65 in good health and CMV-seropositive. Rearrangement joined TRBV7-9 to TRBJ2-3; a stretch of 8 junction bases matches TRBD2. The sample taken for sequencing was PBMCs. For the CDR3, the sequence is CASSAVSGGTDTQYF. The DNA sequence reads TGTGCCAGCAGCGCAGTTAGCGGGGGCACAGATACGCAGTATTTT. Reference TRBV7-9 and TRBJ2-3 proteins supply the regions before and after the CDR3; the full variable domain is: DTGVSQNPRHKITKRGQNVTFRCDPISEHNRLYWYRQTLGQGPEFLTYFQNEAQLEKSRLLSDRFSAERPKGSFSTLEIQRTEQGDSAMYLCASSAVSGGTDTQYFGPGTRLTVL.